Detailed here is one TCR beta chain. Within the sample, other DNA sequences also encode this same CDR3. These data are taken from a study of blood T cell repertoires in COVID-19. Study background: Sites in the United States, Italy and Spain provided acute and convalescent COVID-19 samples. T cells, B-cell-depleted T cells, or PBMCs supplied cDNA or gDNA.

Original analysis: Reference gene primer amplification gave estimated nucleated cell counts. Using immunoSEQ multiplex PCR, the repertoire was profiled, and TCRdb retains in-frame clones only, with some absent. V, J and clone size are those of that table, while D and trimming were read from the DNA. This table holds about 160,000 clones, approximately 92% found once. The germline V gene encodes CDR1 GTSNPN and CDR2 SVGIG (reference sequence). V trimming: 1 base; J trimming: 0 bases; junction bases outside the gene matches: 3. This CDR3 comprises 17 residues. This chain connects TRBV30 to TRBJ2-2; 12 nucleotides match TRBD2. Sample: peripheral blood. This sequence was found in a woman between 50 and 59 years old with acute or convalescent COVID-19. The CDR3 loop is CAWSGLAGASNTGELFF. CDR3 sequence (DNA): TGTGCCTGGAGTGGACTAGCGGGGGCCTCGAACACCGGGGAGCTGTTTTTT. Filled out from reference TRBV30 and TRBJ2-2, the complete variable domain reads SQTIHQWPATLVQPVGSPLSLECTVEGTSNPNLYWYRQAAGRGLQLLFYSVGIGQISSEVPQNLSASRPQDRQFILSSKKLLLSDSGFYLCAWSGLAGASNTGELFFGEGSRLTVL.